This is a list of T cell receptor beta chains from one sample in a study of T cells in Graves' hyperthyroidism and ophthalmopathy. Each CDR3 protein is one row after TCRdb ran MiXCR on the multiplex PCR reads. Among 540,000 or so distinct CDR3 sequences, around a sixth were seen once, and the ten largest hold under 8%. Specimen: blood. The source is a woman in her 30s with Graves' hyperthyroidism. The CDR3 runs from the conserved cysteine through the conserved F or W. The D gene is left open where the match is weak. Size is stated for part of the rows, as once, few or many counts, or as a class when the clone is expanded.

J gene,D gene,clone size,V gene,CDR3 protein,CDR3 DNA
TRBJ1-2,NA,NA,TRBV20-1,CSATTTTVSGYTF,TGCAGTGCTACCACTACTACAGTTAGTGGCTACACCTTC
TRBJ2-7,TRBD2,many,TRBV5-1,CASSEGTSGDSYEQYF,TGCGCCAGCAGCGAAGGGACTAGCGGAGACTCCTACGAGCAGTACTTC
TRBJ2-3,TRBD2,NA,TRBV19,CASSMGLAGGPSTDTQYF,TGTGCCAGTAGTATGGGACTAGCGGGAGGGCCGAGCACAGATACGCAGTATTTT
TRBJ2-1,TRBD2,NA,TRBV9,CASSAGLAGVGNEQFF,TGTGCCAGCAGCGCCGGACTAGCGGGAGTGGGCAATGAGCAGTTCTTC
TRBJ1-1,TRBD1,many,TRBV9,CASSAKTGVETEAFF,TGTGCCAGCAGCGCCAAGACAGGGGTCGAGACTGAAGCTTTCTTT
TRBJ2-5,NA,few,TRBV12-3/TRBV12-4,CASSLFGLQNKGGQYF,TGTGCCAGCAGTTTATTTGGTCTTCAGAATAAAGGGGGCCAGTACTTC
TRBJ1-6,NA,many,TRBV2,CASSEPVPRSPLHF,TGTGCCAGCAGTGAACCGGTCCCTCGTTCACCCCTCCACTTT
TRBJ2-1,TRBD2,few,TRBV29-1,CSADREGPYNEQFF,TGCAGCGCAGATCGGGAGGGCCCCTACAATGAGCAGTTCTTC
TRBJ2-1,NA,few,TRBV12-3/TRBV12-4,CASSLRTHTHYNEQFF,TGTGCCAGCAGTTTAAGGACCCACACTCACTACAATGAGCAGTTCTTC
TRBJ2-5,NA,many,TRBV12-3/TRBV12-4,CASSRFGKETQYF,TGTGCCAGCAGCCGTTTTGGGAAAGAGACCCAGTACTTC
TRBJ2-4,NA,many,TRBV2,CASSEARTGVQYF,TGTGCCAGCAGTGAAGCGCGGACGGGGGTTCAGTACTTC
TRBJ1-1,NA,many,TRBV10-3,CAIRRGGGATEAFF,TGTGCCATCCGCAGAGGCGGCGGTGCCACTGAAGCTTTCTTT
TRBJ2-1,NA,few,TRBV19,CATAIRVGTLFGNEQFF,TGTGCCACCGCGATTCGGGTGGGCACGCTCTTCGGTAATGAGCAGTTCTTC
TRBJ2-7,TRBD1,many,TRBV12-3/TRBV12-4,CASSRMTGNEQYF,TGTGCCAGCAGTCGAATGACAGGGAACGAGCAGTACTTC
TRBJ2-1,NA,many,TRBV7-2,CASSLMGTYNEQFF,TGTGCCAGCAGCTTAATGGGGACCTACAATGAGCAGTTCTTC
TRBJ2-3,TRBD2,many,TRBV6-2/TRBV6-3,CASSYPGLAGAGVGSTDTQYF,TGTGCCAGCAGTTACCCGGGACTAGCGGGAGCTGGTGTGGGGAGCACAGATACGCAGTATTTT
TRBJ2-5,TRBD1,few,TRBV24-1,CATSDRDRVEETQYF,TGTGCCACCAGTGATCGGGACAGGGTTGAGGAGACCCAGTACTTC